A selection of T cell receptor beta chains follows, all from one sample in a study of T cell responses to AZD1222 COVID-19 vaccine. Assay used: immunoSEQ multiplex PCR; TCRdb lists only in-frame clones, some missing. The sample carries 70,000 to 100,000 clones, about 94% recorded once. The source was peripheral blood, collected 28 days after the second AZD1222 dose. The source is an adult who received the AZD1222 COVID-19 vaccine. The CDR3 runs from the conserved cysteine through the conserved F or W. A D gene is named only where the DNA matches it firmly. Size tells how often a clone was seen (once, few, many) or the class of an expanded clone, and some rows leave it out.

cdr3_length,j_call,clone_size,d_call,v_call,cdr3_nt,cdr3_aa
15,TRBJ1-1,few,.,TRBV30,TGTGCCTGGAGTGTACGCGGGGCGACGGGGACTGAAGCTTTCTTT,CAWSVRGATGTEAFF
15,TRBJ2-7,.,TRBD1,TRBV28,TGTGCCAGCAGTCTACGACAGGGGATTTTGGGCGAGCAGTACTTC,CASSLRQGILGEQYF
14,TRBJ1-4,.,.,TRBV5-1,TGCGCCAGCAGCTCCCAGGGGTCTAATGAAAAACTGTTTTTT,CASSSQGSNEKLFF
16,TRBJ1-5,.,TRBD1,TRBV4-1,TGCGCCAGCAGCCAAGGACAGGGTCCCGCAAATCAGCCCCAGCATTTT,CASSQGQGPANQPQHF
16,TRBJ2-1,.,TRBD2,TRBV7-8,TGTGCCAGCAGCTTTGTTGTGCGGGGGGGCATCAATGAGCAGTTCTTC,CASSFVVRGGINEQFF
14,TRBJ1-2,once,TRBD1,TRBV2,TGTGCCAGCAGTGATCACAGGGGGCAATATGGCTACACCTTC,CASSDHRGQYGYTF
15,TRBJ2-5,once,.,TRBV30,TGTGCCTGGAGTGTATTCATGGGCAGCCAAGAGACCCAGTACTTC,CAWSVFMGSQETQYF
16,TRBJ1-2,.,TRBD1,TRBV7-2,TGTGCCAGCAGCTTAGGTGTGTGGGCAGGGGGAAATGGCTACACCTTC,CASSLGVWAGGNGYTF
15,TRBJ2-1,once,.,TRBV6-4,TGTGCCAGCAGTGAACAAGCGGGCTCCTACAATGAGCAGTTCTTC,CASSEQAGSYNEQFF
13,TRBJ2-3,once,.,TRBV5-8,TGTGCCAGCAGCTCGCCTTGGGAAGATACGCAGTATTTT,CASSSPWEDTQYF
16,TRBJ2-1,.,.,TRBV3-1/TRBV3-2,TGTGCCAGCAGCCAAGATTCGGGGGCTGCCTACAATGAGCAGTTCTTC,CASSQDSGAAYNEQFF
14,TRBJ1-2,.,.,TRBV15,TGTGCCACCAGCAGAGATCGGACGGACACTGGCTACACCTTC,CATSRDRTDTGYTF
12,TRBJ2-3,once,.,TRBV6-2/TRBV6-3,TGTGCCAGCAGCTTAAGCACAGATACGCAGTATTTT,CASSLSTDTQYF
13,TRBJ1-5,once,TRBD1,TRBV2,TGTGCCAGCAGGGGGACAGGGAATCAGCCCCAGCATTTT,CASRGTGNQPQHF
15,TRBJ2-1,.,TRBD1,TRBV5-4,TGTGCCAGCAGCTTGGGGACAGGCTCCTACAATGAGCAGTTCTTC,CASSLGTGSYNEQFF
17,TRBJ2-6,.,.,TRBV19,TGTGCCAGTAGTATCGGGGATCCCGGGGCTGGGGCCAACGTCCTGACTTTC,CASSIGDPGAGANVLTF
16,TRBJ2-2,.,TRBD1,TRBV6-2/TRBV6-3,TGTGCCAGCAGTTACCCAGGACAGGGGGCTCCCGCGGAGCTGTTTTTT,CASSYPGQGAPAELFF
15,TRBJ1-3,.,.,TRBV19,TGTGCCAGTAGCCCTGGGGGGATGCCTGGAAACACCATATATTTT,CASSPGGMPGNTIYF
15,TRBJ1-2,.,TRBD1,TRBV5-4,TGTGCCAGCAGCCAAAAACTGACAGGGGGAGATGGCTACACCTTC,CASSQKLTGGDGYTF
14,TRBJ1-1,.,.,TRBV5-1,TGCGCCAGCAGCCTGGGTGCTATCATAGCTGAAGCTTTCTTT,CASSLGAIIAEAFF
15,TRBJ2-2,.,.,TRBV6-5,TGTGCCAGCAGTTATGCCTGGGGTTCTCACGGGGAGCTGTTTTTT,CASSYAWGSHGELFF
14,TRBJ1-6,.,.,TRBV4-3,TGCGCCAGCAGCCAAGATCGAAGTAATTCACCCCTCCACTTT,CASSQDRSNSPLHF
20,TRBJ1-3,.,.,TRBV7-3,TGTGCCAGCAGCTTAAATCGCCAGGGAGGTCTCTTAGCGTCTGGAAACACCATATATTTT,CASSLNRQGGLLASGNTIYF
16,TRBJ2-5,few,.,TRBV19,TGTGCCAGTAGTAATCAAGCGGCAGGGGACCAAGAGACCCAGTACTTC,CASSNQAAGDQETQYF
14,TRBJ1-1,.,.,TRBV18,TGTGCCAGCTCACCCTCGACAGGGAACACTGAAGCTTTCTTT,CASSPSTGNTEAFF
16,TRBJ1-5,.,TRBD1,TRBV28,TGTGCCAGCCGCCGTCCCGGGACAGGGAACGGTCAGCCCCAGCATTTT,CASRRPGTGNGQPQHF
13,TRBJ1-3,.,.,TRBV11-2,TGTGCCAGCAGCCCAAACTCTGGAAACACCATATATTTT,CASSPNSGNTIYF
17,TRBJ2-4,.,.,TRBV20-1,TGCAGTGCTAGTCGGGGTCTAGGAAAGCTAGCCAAAAACATTCAGTACTTC,CSASRGLGKLAKNIQYF
14,TRBJ2-3,.,.,TRBV6-2/TRBV6-3,TGTGCCAGCAGTTACTCCCGGGGCACAGATACGCAGTATTTT,CASSYSRGTDTQYF
13,TRBJ1-1,.,.,TRBV29-1,TGCAGCGTTGAAGGCGAGATGAACACTGAAGCTTTCTTT,CSVEGEMNTEAFF
14,TRBJ2-3,.,.,TRBV5-1,TGCGCCAGCAGCTTTTCGCAGGGAACAGATACGCAGTATTTT,CASSFSQGTDTQYF
14,TRBJ1-3,once,.,TRBV7-6,TGTGCCAGCAGCTTACAGGGGAGCGGAGACACCATATATTTT,CASSLQGSGDTIYF
14,TRBJ1-5,.,.,TRBV30,TGTGCCTGGAGGGGAAGGGCTAGCAATCAGCCCCAGCATTTT,CAWRGRASNQPQHF
14,TRBJ1-1,.,TRBD1,TRBV7-9,TGTGCCAGCAGCCCCCAGGGGGGCCCCACTGAAGCTTTCTTT,CASSPQGGPTEAFF
17,TRBJ1-4,.,.,TRBV4-2,TGTGCCAGCAGCCATCTCGGCGGGGGGACAACTAATGAAAAACTGTTTTTT,CASSHLGGGTTNEKLFF
16,TRBJ2-1,.,.,TRBV19,TGTGCCAGTAGTATGGTAGGGGCGGGGTCGGCCAATGAGCAGTTCTTC,CASSMVGAGSANEQFF
13,TRBJ1-5,.,.,TRBV11-3,TGTGCCAGCAGCTCGAGGGGCGATCAGCCCCAGCATTTT,CASSSRGDQPQHF
16,TRBJ2-5,.,.,TRBV5-6,TGTGCCAGCAGCCACCTATGGGGGGCAGCCCAAGAGACCCAGTACTTC,CASSHLWGAAQETQYF
16,TRBJ2-7,.,.,TRBV7-2,TGTGCCAGCAGCCCACGTCGGGGTCTCTTGTCCTACGAGCAGTACTTC,CASSPRRGLLSYEQYF
16,TRBJ1-5,once,TRBD1,TRBV20-1,TGCAGTGCTAGTTCCAGGACAGGGGGTTTTTATCAGCCCCAGCATTTT,CSASSRTGGFYQPQHF
14,TRBJ1-1,.,.,TRBV3-1/TRBV3-2,TGTGCCAGCAGCTTACGCCGACGGGACACTGAAGCTTTCTTT,CASSLRRRDTEAFF
14,TRBJ1-5,.,.,TRBV6-5,TGTGCCAGCAGTTACTCCGAGCTCAGGGGGCCCCAGCATTTT,CASSYSELRGPQHF
15,TRBJ2-2,once,.,TRBV3-1/TRBV3-2,TGTGCCAGCAGCCAAGGCAGGCAGCCCACCGGGGAGCTGTTTTTT,CASSQGRQPTGELFF
14,TRBJ2-1,.,.,TRBV25-1,TGTGCCAGCACGTTCGGCGGGACCAACAATGAGCAGTTCTTC,CASTFGGTNNEQFF